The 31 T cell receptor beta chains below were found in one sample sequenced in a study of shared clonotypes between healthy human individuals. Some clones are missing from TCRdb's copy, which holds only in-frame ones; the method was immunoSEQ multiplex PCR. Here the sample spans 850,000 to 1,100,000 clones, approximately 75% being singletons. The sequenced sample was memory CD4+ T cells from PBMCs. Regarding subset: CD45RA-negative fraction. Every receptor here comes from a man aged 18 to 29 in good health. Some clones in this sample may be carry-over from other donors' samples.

The CDR3 protein is CASSLFGGRWNTEAFF. The DNA of the CDR3 is TGTGCCAGCAGCTTGTTTGGGGGTAGATGGAACACTGAAGCTTTCTTT. The chain couples TRBV5-5 to TRBJ1-1, with D tentatively TRBD1 (5 bases). V lost 1 base to trimming and J lost 1 base, with 14 bases between them. CDR3 size: 16 residues. Germline V CDR1 and CDR2: SGHKS, YYEKEE (reference sequence).

In DNA, the CDR3 is TGTGCCAGCAGCCCCGTAGGTGTAGCGATCGGGACCCAGTACTTC. Translating it yields CASSPVGVAIGTQYF. V is TRBV5-6 and J is TRBJ2-5, with a tentative D call TRBD2 (5 bases). With 4 bases removed from V and 7 bases from J, the gap between germline ends came to 20 bases. The CDR3 has 15 amino acids. Germline CDR1 reads SGHDT; CDR2 reads YYEEEE.

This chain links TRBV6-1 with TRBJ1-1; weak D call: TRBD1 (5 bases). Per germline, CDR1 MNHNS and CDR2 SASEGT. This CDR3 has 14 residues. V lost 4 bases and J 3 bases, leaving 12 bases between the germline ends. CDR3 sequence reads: CASSANRGYTEAFF. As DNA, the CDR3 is TGTGCCAGCAGTGCAAACCGGGGCTACACTGAAGCTTTCTTT.

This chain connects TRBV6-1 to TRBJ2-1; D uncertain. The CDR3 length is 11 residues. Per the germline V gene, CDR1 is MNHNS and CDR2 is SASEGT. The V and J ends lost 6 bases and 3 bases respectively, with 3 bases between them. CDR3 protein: CASRSYNEQFF. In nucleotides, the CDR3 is TGTGCCAGCAGGAGCTACAATGAGCAGTTCTTC.

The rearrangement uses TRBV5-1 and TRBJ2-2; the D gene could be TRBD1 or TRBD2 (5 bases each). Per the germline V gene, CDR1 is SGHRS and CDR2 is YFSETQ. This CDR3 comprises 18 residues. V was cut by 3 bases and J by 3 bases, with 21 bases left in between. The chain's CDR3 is CASSSPPGRSLDTGELFF. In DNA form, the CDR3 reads TGCGCCAGCAGCTCCCCTCCGGGGCGGAGTTTAGACACCGGGGAGCTGTTTTTT.

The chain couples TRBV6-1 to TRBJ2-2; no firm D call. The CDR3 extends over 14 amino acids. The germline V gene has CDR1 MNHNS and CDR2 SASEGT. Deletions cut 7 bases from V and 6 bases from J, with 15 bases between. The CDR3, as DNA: TGTGCCAGCACCATACAAGGAAAAGCCGGGGAGCTGTTTTTT. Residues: CASTIQGKAGELFF.

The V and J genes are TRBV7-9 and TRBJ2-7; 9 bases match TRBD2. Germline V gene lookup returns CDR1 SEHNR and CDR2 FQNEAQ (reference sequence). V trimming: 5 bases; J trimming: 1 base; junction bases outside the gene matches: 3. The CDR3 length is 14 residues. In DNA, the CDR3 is TGTGCCAGCAGCGAGACTAGCGGTTCCTACGAGCAGTACTTC. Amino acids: CASSETSGSYEQYF.

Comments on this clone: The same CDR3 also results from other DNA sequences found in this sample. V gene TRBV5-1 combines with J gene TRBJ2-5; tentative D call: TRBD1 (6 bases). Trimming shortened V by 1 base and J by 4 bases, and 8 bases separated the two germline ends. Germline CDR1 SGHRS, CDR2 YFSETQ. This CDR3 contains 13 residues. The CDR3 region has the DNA TGCGCCAGCAGCTTGACAGGGATAGAGACCCAGTACTTC. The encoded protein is CASSLTGIETQYF.

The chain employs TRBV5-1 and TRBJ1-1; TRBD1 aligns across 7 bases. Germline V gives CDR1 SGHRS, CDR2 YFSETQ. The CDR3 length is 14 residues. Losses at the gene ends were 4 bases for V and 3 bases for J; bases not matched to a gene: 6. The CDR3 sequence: CASSTGTEDTEAFF. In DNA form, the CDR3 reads TGCGCCAGCAGCACCGGGACAGAAGACACTGAAGCTTTCTTT.

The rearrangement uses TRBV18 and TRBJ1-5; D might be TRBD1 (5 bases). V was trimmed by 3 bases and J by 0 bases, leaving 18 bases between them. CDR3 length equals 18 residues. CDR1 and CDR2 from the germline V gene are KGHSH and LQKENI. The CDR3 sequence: CASSPRDRQFYSNQPQHF. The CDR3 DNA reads TGTGCCAGCTCACCTCGAGACCGACAGTTTTATAGCAATCAGCCCCAGCATTTT.

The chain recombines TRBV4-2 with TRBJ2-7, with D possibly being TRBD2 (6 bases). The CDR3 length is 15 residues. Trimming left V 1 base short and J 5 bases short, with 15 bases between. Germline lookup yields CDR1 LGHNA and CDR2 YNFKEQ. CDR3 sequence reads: CASSQGRGIMNEQYF. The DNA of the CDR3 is TGTGCCAGCAGCCAAGGTCGCGGGATTATGAACGAGCAGTACTTC.

The CDR3 loop is CASSLGFRGDNSPLHF. Written as DNA, the CDR3 is TGCGCCAGCAGCTTGGGATTTCGGGGTGACAATTCACCCCTCCACTTT. The V gene is TRBV5-1, the J gene TRBJ1-6; D gene unclear. Germline CDR1 reads SGHRS; CDR2 reads YFSETQ. Trimming removed 0 bases from V and 7 bases from J, with 14 bases in between. The CDR3 extends over 16 amino acids.

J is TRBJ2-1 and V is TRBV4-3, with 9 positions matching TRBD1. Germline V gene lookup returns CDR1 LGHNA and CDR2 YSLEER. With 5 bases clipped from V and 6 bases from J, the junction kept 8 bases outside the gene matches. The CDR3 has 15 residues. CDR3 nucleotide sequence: TGCGCCAGCAGCTACCGATCGGGACAGGGCAATGAGCAGTTCTTC. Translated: CASSYRSGQGNEQFF.

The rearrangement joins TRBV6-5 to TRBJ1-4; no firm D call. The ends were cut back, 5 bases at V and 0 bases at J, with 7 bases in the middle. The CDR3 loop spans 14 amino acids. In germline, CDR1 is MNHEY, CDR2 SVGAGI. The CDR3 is CASSLLATNEKLFF. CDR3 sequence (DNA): TGTGCCAGCAGTCTTCTAGCAACTAATGAAAAACTGTTTTTT.

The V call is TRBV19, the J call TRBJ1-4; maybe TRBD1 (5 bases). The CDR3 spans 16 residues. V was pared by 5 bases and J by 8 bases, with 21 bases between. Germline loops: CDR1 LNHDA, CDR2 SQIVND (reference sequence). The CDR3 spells CASSRSLQGLGEKLFF. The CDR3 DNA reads TGTGCCAGTAGTCGAAGCCTCCAGGGTTTGGGGGAAAAACTGTTTTTT.

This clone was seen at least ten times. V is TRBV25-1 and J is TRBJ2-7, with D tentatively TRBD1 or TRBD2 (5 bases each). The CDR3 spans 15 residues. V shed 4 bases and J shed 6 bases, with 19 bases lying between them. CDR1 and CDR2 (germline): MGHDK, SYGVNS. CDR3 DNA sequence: TGTGCCAGCAGTGGCCCCGGGACGACCCCACGCGAGCAGTACTTC. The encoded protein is CASSGPGTTPREQYF.

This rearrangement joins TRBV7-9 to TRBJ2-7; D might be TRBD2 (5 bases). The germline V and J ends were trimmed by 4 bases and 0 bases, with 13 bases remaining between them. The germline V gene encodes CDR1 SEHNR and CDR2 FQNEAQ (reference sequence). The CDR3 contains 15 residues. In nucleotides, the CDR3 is TGTGCCAGCAGCTCAACAAGGAGGATCTCCTACGAGCAGTACTTC. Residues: CASSSTRRISYEQYF.

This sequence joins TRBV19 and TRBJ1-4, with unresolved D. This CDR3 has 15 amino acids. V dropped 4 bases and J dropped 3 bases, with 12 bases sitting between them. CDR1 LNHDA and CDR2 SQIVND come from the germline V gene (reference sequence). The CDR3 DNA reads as TGTGCCAGTAGTAGATCAGGCTACTCTAATGAAAAACTGTTTTTT. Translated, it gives CASSRSGYSNEKLFF.

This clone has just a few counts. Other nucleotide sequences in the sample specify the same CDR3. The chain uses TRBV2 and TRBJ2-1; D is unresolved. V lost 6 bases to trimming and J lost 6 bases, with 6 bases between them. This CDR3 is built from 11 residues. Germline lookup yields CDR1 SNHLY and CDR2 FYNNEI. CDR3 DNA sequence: TGTGCCAGCAGCCCAAGCAATGAGCAGTTCTTC. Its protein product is CASSPSNEQFF.

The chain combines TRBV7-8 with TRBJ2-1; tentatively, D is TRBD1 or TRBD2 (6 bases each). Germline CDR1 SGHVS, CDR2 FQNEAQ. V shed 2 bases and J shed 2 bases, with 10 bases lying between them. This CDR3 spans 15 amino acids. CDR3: CASSLMGGAYNEQFF. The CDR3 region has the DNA TGTGCCAGCAGCTTAATGGGGGGCGCCTACAATGAGCAGTTCTTC.

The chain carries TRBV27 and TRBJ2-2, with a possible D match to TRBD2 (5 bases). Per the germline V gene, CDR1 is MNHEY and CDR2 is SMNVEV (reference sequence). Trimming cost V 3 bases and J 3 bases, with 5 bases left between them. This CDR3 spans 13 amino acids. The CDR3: CASSFGDTGELFF. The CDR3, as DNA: TGTGCCAGCAGTTTCGGGGACACCGGGGAGCTGTTTTTT.

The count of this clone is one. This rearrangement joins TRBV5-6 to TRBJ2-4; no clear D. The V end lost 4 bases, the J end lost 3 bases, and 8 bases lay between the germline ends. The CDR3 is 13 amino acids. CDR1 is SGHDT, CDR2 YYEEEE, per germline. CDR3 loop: CASSTGFKNIQYF. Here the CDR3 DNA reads TGTGCCAGCAGCACCGGATTCAAAAACATTCAGTACTTC. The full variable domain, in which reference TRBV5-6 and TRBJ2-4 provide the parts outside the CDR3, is DAGVTQSPTHLIKTRGQQVTLRCSPKSGHDTVSWYQQALGQGPQFIFQYYEEEERQRGNFPDRFSGHQFPNYSSELNVNALLLGDSALYLCASSTGFKNIQYFGAGTRLSVL.

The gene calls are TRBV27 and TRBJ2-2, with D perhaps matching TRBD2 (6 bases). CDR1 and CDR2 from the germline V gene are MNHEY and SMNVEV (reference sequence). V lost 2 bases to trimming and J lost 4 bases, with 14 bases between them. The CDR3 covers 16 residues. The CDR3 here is CASSLIQRESTGELFF. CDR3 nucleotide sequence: TGTGCCAGCAGTTTAATTCAACGGGAGAGCACCGGGGAGCTGTTTTTT.

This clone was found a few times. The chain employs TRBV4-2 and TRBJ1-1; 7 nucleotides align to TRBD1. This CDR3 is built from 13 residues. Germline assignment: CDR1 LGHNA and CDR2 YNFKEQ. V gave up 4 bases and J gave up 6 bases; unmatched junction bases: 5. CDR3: CASSRTGAAEAFF. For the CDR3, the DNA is TGTGCCAGCAGCCGTACAGGGGCAGCTGAAGCTTTCTTT.

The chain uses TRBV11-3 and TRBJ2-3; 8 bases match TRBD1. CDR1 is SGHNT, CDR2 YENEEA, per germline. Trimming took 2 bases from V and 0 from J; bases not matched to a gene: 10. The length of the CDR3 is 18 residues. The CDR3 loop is CASSLQPYRGASTDTQYF. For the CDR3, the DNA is TGTGCCAGCAGCTTACAGCCATACAGGGGGGCTAGCACAGATACGCAGTATTTT.

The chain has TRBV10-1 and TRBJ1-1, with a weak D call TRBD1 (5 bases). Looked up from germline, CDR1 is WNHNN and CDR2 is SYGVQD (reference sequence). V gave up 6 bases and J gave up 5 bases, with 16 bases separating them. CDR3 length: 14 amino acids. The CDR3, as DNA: TGCGCCAGCAGCCCCCGGGGGAGTAATACTGAAGCTTTCTTT. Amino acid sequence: CASSPRGSNTEAFF.

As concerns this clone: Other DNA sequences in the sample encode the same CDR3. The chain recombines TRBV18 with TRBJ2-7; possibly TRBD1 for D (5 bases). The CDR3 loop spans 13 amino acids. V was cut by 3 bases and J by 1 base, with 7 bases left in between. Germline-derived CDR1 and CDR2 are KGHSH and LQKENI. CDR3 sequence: CASSPGLSYEQYF. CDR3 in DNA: TGTGCCAGCTCACCGGGGCTTTCCTACGAGCAGTACTTC.

CDR3 region: CASSPSSPGGANVLTF. CDR3 nucleotides: TGTGCCAGCTCACCATCCTCCCCCGGTGGGGCCAACGTCCTGACTTTC. The V call is TRBV18, the J call TRBJ2-6; D not resolved. Trimming removed 2 bases at V and 3 bases at J, with 11 bases between. The CDR3 totals 16 residues. Germline CDR1 KGHSH, CDR2 LQKENI. Full variable domain (missing parts from reference TRBV18 and TRBJ2-6): NAGVMQNPRHLVRRRGQEARLRCSPMKGHSHVYWYRQLPEEGLKFMVYLQKENIIDESGMPKERFSAEFPKEGPSILRIQQVVRGDSAAYFCASSPSSPGGANVLTFGAGSRLTVL.

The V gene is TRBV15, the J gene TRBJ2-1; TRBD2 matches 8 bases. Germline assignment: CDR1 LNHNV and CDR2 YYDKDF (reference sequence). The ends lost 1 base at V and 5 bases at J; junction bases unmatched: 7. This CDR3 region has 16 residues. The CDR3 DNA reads TGTGCCACCAGCAGAGCCCTCACGGGAGGGAACAATGAGCAGTTCTTC. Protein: CATSRALTGGNNEQFF.

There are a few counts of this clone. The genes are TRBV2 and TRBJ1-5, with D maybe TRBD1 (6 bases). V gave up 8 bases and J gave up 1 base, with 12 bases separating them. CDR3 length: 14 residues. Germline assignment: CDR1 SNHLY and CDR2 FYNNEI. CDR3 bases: TGTGCCAGCGTAGAAAGGGGGAGCAATCAGCCCCAGCATTTT. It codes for CASVERGSNQPQHF.

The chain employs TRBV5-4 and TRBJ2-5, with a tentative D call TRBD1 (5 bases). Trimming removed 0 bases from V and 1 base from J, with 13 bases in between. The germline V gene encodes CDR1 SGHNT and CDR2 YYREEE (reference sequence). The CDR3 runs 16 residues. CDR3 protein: CASSLDQARAQETQYF. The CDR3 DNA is TGTGCCAGCAGCTTGGATCAAGCCAGGGCCCAAGAGACCCAGTACTTC.